These T cell receptor beta chains were read from a single sample in a study of T cell responses to AZD1222 COVID-19 vaccine. Assay: immunoSEQ multiplex PCR; the TCRdb copy retains only in-frame clones and omits some. The sample comprises fewer than 70,000 clones, roughly 89% of which are singletons, and 4% to 5% rests with the top ten. The starting material was peripheral blood, obtained on day 0 of AZD1222 vaccination. These receptors were collected from an adult in good health. Each CDR3 is given with its conserved first and last residue. The D gene is left open where the match is weak. The size entry is marked missing in some rows and otherwise reads once, few, many or a size class.

size: .; V: TRBV30; D: .; J: TRBJ2-3; DNA: TGTGCCTGGGGCAGGAGGGGGGCGGGCACAGATACGCAGTATTTT; CDR3: CAWGRRGAGTDTQYF
size: .; V: TRBV18; D: TRBD1; J: TRBJ1-2; DNA: TGTGCCAGCTCACGAGCCGGGACAGGGAATGGCTACACCTTC; CDR3: CASSRAGTGNGYTF
size: .; V: TRBV5-1; D: TRBD1; J: TRBJ2-5; DNA: TGCGCCAGCAGTTCGACCGGGACAGGGGGAGAGACCCAGTACTTC; CDR3: CASSSTGTGGETQYF
size: .; V: TRBV29-1; D: .; J: TRBJ1-5; DNA: TGCAGCGTTCAGAGACAGCCTAATCAGCCCCAGCATTTT; CDR3: CSVQRQPNQPQHF
size: once; V: TRBV12-3/TRBV12-4; D: .; J: TRBJ2-1; DNA: TGTGCCAGCAGTCAACAAGGATACAATGAGCAGTTCTTC; CDR3: CASSQQGYNEQFF
size: .; V: TRBV11-1; D: .; J: TRBJ1-3; DNA: TGTGCCAGCAGCCGAAGGGACACTTCAAATGGAAACACCATATATTTT; CDR3: CASSRRDTSNGNTIYF
size: .; V: TRBV5-1; D: .; J: TRBJ2-7; DNA: TGCGCCAGCGGCCAGGACAGCTCCTACGAGCAGTACTTC; CDR3: CASGQDSSYEQYF
size: .; V: TRBV7-3; D: TRBD2; J: TRBJ2-5; DNA: TGTGCCAGCAGCTTCTACCGGGGGGTAACCAGGGAGACCCAGTACTTC; CDR3: CASSFYRGVTRETQYF
size: .; V: TRBV6-1; D: .; J: TRBJ1-3; DNA: TGTGCCAGCAGTGAAAGGTTGGCAGCGCTGAATGGAAACACCATATATTTT; CDR3: CASSERLAALNGNTIYF
size: .; V: TRBV5-8; D: TRBD1; J: TRBJ1-5; DNA: TGTGCCAGCAGCTTGGGACAGGGTTTTCAGCCCCAGCATTTT; CDR3: CASSLGQGFQPQHF
size: .; V: TRBV5-1; D: .; J: TRBJ1-2; DNA: TGCGCCAGCAGCTTGGTGGCAGGGAGTGGTGGCTACACCTTC; CDR3: CASSLVAGSGGYTF
size: .; V: TRBV15; D: .; J: TRBJ1-2; DNA: TGTGCCACCAGCAGAGATCGGAGGGGAGGCTATGGCTACACCTTC; CDR3: CATSRDRRGGYGYTF
size: .; V: TRBV6-1; D: .; J: TRBJ1-2; DNA: TGTGCCAGCAGTGATGGGGGGCTTAGCTATGGCTACACCTTC; CDR3: CASSDGGLSYGYTF
size: medium-sized; V: TRBV30; D: TRBD1; J: TRBJ1-1; DNA: TGTGCCTGGGGGGACAGGGTGAACACTGAAGCTTTCTTT; CDR3: CAWGDRVNTEAFF
size: .; V: TRBV2; D: .; J: TRBJ1-4; DNA: TGTGCCAGCAGCCCCTTTGAAAAACTGTTTTTT; CDR3: CASSPFEKLFF
size: .; V: TRBV6-5; D: .; J: TRBJ1-1; DNA: TGTGCCAGCAGCCGAACGACAGGAGGGACTGAAGCTTTCTTT; CDR3: CASSRTTGGTEAFF
size: .; V: TRBV19; D: TRBD1; J: TRBJ1-5; DNA: TGTGCCAGGAGATCAGGGGGCCGACAGCCCCAGCATTTT; CDR3: CARRSGGRQPQHF
size: .; V: TRBV7-8; D: .; J: TRBJ2-5; DNA: TGTGCCAGCAGCCCTCAGCTGGGCCTGCCTCGGGAGACCCAGTACTTC; CDR3: CASSPQLGLPRETQYF
size: .; V: TRBV10-2; D: .; J: TRBJ1-1; DNA: TGCGCCAGCACCCCAGGGACACCGAACACTGAAGCTTTCTTT; CDR3: CASTPGTPNTEAFF
size: .; V: TRBV5-1; D: .; J: TRBJ2-7; DNA: TGCGCCAGCAGCTTTGGAGCTCCCCTGGAGCAGTACTTC; CDR3: CASSFGAPLEQYF
size: once; V: TRBV19; D: .; J: TRBJ1-6; DNA: TGTGCCAGTAGTATACGCACACCCAATAATTCACCCCTCCACTTT; CDR3: CASSIRTPNNSPLHF
size: .; V: TRBV19; D: .; J: TRBJ1-1; DNA: TGTGCCAGTACCCGCAGGGATACCGCTGAAGCTTTCTTT; CDR3: CASTRRDTAEAFF
size: .; V: TRBV30; D: TRBD2; J: TRBJ2-3; DNA: TGTGCCTGGACTAGCGGGGGAAAAACAGATACGCAGTATTTT; CDR3: CAWTSGGKTDTQYF
size: .; V: TRBV6-5; D: .; J: TRBJ1-1; DNA: TGTGCCAGCAGAACCCCGGTGGGGGGGACTGAAGCTTTCTTT; CDR3: CASRTPVGGTEAFF
size: .; V: TRBV3-1/TRBV3-2; D: .; J: TRBJ1-2; DNA: TGTGCCAGCAGCTCGGCTTATGGCTACACCTTC; CDR3: CASSSAYGYTF
size: .; V: TRBV12-3/TRBV12-4; D: .; J: TRBJ2-5; DNA: TGTGCCAGCAGTTTCGGGGAGGAGACCCAGTACTTC; CDR3: CASSFGEETQYF
size: once; V: TRBV6-4; D: .; J: TRBJ1-2; DNA: TGTGCCAGCAGTGGTGGGGCGCCCGACTATGGCTACACCTTC; CDR3: CASSGGAPDYGYTF
size: .; V: TRBV4-1; D: .; J: TRBJ1-1; DNA: TGCGCCAGCAGCCAAGTCCCGGCTACTGAAGCTTTCTTT; CDR3: CASSQVPATEAFF
size: .; V: TRBV6-5; D: TRBD1; J: TRBJ2-5; DNA: TGTGCCAGCAGTACCGGGACAGGGAAAGAGACCCAGTACTTC; CDR3: CASSTGTGKETQYF
size: .; V: TRBV9; D: .; J: TRBJ1-1; DNA: TGTGCCAGCAGCGTAAACAGCGCCGGGGACACTGAAGCTTTCTTT; CDR3: CASSVNSAGDTEAFF
size: .; V: TRBV7-2; D: .; J: TRBJ2-7; DNA: TGTGCCAGCAGCTTAGGGTTTTACGAGCAGTACTTC; CDR3: CASSLGFYEQYF
size: few; V: TRBV7-9; D: .; J: TRBJ1-2; DNA: TGTGCCAGCAGCCCCAGGACAGCCGGTAGCTATGGCTACACCTTC; CDR3: CASSPRTAGSYGYTF
size: .; V: TRBV10-2; D: .; J: TRBJ2-3; DNA: TGCGCCAGCAGAACACAGGGTTTATTGGCAGATACGCAGTATTTT; CDR3: CASRTQGLLADTQYF
size: .; V: TRBV6-2/TRBV6-3; D: .; J: TRBJ1-5; DNA: TGTGCCAGCAGTCACGACGGCGGCTTTCAGCCCCAGCATTTT; CDR3: CASSHDGGFQPQHF
size: .; V: TRBV5-1; D: .; J: TRBJ2-1; DNA: TGCGCCAGCAGCACCTCAAGAGGGAATGAGCAGTTCTTC; CDR3: CASSTSRGNEQFF
size: .; V: TRBV5-1; D: .; J: TRBJ2-7; DNA: TGCGCCAGCAGCTTGTTACAGGGAGCGGGCGAGCAGTACTTC; CDR3: CASSLLQGAGEQYF
size: .; V: TRBV7-6; D: .; J: TRBJ1-5; DNA: TGTGCCAGCAGCTCTGCCGCGTATAGCAATCAGCCCCAGCATTTT; CDR3: CASSSAAYSNQPQHF
size: .; V: TRBV6-2/TRBV6-3; D: TRBD1; J: TRBJ1-5; DNA: TGTGCCAGCACCCCCGGGACAGGGTTTGATCAGCCCCAGCATTTT; CDR3: CASTPGTGFDQPQHF
size: few; V: TRBV20-1; D: .; J: TRBJ2-5; DNA: TGCAGTGCTAGTTCCCCCATACGCGAGACCCAGTACTTC; CDR3: CSASSPIRETQYF
size: .; V: TRBV7-3; D: TRBD2; J: TRBJ2-3; DNA: TGTGCCAGCAGCTTGGGACTAGCGGGGGGAGGCGATACGCAGTATTTT; CDR3: CASSLGLAGGGDTQYF
size: .; V: TRBV5-5; D: .; J: TRBJ1-4; DNA: TGTGCCAGCAGCTCCAGGGCAACTAATGAAAAACTGTTTTTT; CDR3: CASSSRATNEKLFF
size: once; V: TRBV30; D: .; J: TRBJ2-1; DNA: TGTGCCTGGAGTGTTGTGGGGTTAGGAGAGCAGTTCTTC; CDR3: CAWSVVGLGEQFF
size: .; V: TRBV2; D: .; J: TRBJ2-3; DNA: TGTGCCAGCGGGGCTGGGGACAGCACAGATACGCAGTATTTT; CDR3: CASGAGDSTDTQYF
size: .; V: TRBV15; D: TRBD1; J: TRBJ1-1; DNA: TGTGCCACCAGCAGGGACAGGGGGACGGGGACTGAAGCTTTCTTT; CDR3: CATSRDRGTGTEAFF
size: .; V: TRBV19; D: .; J: TRBJ1-5; DNA: TGTGCCAGTAGTATGATGGGGAGTAGCAATCAGCCCCAGCATTTT; CDR3: CASSMMGSSNQPQHF
size: .; V: TRBV5-1; D: .; J: TRBJ1-2; DNA: TGCGCCAGCGGCCCCGGGGGCGAAAACTATGGCTACACCTTC; CDR3: CASGPGGENYGYTF
size: .; V: TRBV7-9; D: .; J: TRBJ2-1; DNA: TGTGCCAGCAGCACCTCCGGGACGGAGAAGGACAATGAGCAGTTCTTC; CDR3: CASSTSGTEKDNEQFF
size: .; V: TRBV19; D: .; J: TRBJ1-1; DNA: TGTGCCAGTAGTATCAGAACAGGACACCTGAACACTGAAGCTTTCTTT; CDR3: CASSIRTGHLNTEAFF
size: .; V: TRBV18; D: .; J: TRBJ1-1; DNA: TGTGCCAGCTCGTTGGACCAGGGCACTGAAGCTTTCTTT; CDR3: CASSLDQGTEAFF
size: .; V: TRBV30; D: .; J: TRBJ2-7; DNA: TGTGCCTGGAGTTACAGGGGAGGGGACGAGCAGTACTTC; CDR3: CAWSYRGGDEQYF
size: once; V: TRBV18; D: .; J: TRBJ2-1; DNA: TGTGCCAGCTCACCACCGGGGTACAATGAGCAGTTCTTC; CDR3: CASSPPGYNEQFF
size: .; V: TRBV27; D: .; J: TRBJ1-1; DNA: TGTGCCAGCAGTTTTTGGGTCGGCGACACTGAAGCTTTCTTT; CDR3: CASSFWVGDTEAFF
size: .; V: TRBV16; D: TRBD2; J: TRBJ2-1; DNA: TGTGCCAGCAGCCATTGGTCAAGCGGGGGGGCTGGTGAGCAGTTCTTC; CDR3: CASSHWSSGGAGEQFF
size: .; V: TRBV18; D: TRBD1; J: TRBJ1-1; DNA: TGTGCCAGCTCACCCCTCCCGACAGGGGATAGCACTGAAGCTTTCTTT; CDR3: CASSPLPTGDSTEAFF
size: .; V: TRBV5-4; D: TRBD1; J: TRBJ2-5; DNA: TGTGCCAGCAGCTCCCGGGACAGGGGGGAGACCCAGTACTTC; CDR3: CASSSRDRGETQYF
size: .; V: TRBV19; D: TRBD1; J: TRBJ1-3; DNA: TGTGCCAGTACCCCCCCGGGACAGGGGGAAAATACCATATATTTT; CDR3: CASTPPGQGENTIYF
size: .; V: TRBV7-9; D: .; J: TRBJ1-1; DNA: TGTGCCAGCAGTTCCACTGAAGCTTTCTTT; CDR3: CASSSTEAFF
size: .; V: TRBV9; D: .; J: TRBJ1-5; DNA: TGTGCCAGCAGCAGGGGGGGCCTAACAAATCAGCCCCAGCATTTT; CDR3: CASSRGGLTNQPQHF
size: .; V: TRBV9; D: .; J: TRBJ1-6; DNA: TGTGCCAGCAGCGTAGATCAAGGGGGTAATTCACCCCTCCACTTT; CDR3: CASSVDQGGNSPLHF
size: .; V: TRBV19; D: TRBD2; J: TRBJ2-1; DNA: TGTGCCAGTAGTTCCACGTGGACTAGGGGTGGGGTCGATGAGCAGTTCTTC; CDR3: CASSSTWTRGGVDEQFF